This entry concerns a single TCR beta chain. The sample is drawn from a study of blood T cell repertoires in COVID-19. Overall study context: Both acute and convalescent COVID-19 samples were obtained from the United States, Italy and Spain. The analysed material was cDNA or gDNA that came from T cells, B-cell-depleted T cells, or PBMCs.

The CDR3 is made up of 12 amino acids. The V gene's germline CDR1 is LNHNV and CDR2 YYDKDF (reference sequence). Trimming pared 2 bases from V and 8 bases from J, leaving 6 bases between. Original handling: Reference gene primers were amplified, and this amplification served to estimate nucleated cell counts. The table came from immunoSEQ multiplex PCR; TCRdb's copy has only in-frame clones and leaves some out. V, J and clone size reflect that table, while D and trimming were determined from the DNA. The sample yields roughly 300,000 clones, 80% to 95% seen once. Seattle enrolled patients during active infection and tracked them longitudinally.

Specimen: peripheral blood. This chain links TRBV15 with TRBJ1-4; tentative D call: TRBD1 (6 bases). The sequence derives from a woman in her twenties or thirties with COVID-19, enrolled during active disease. The CDR3: CATSRTGEKLFF. The CDR3, as DNA: TGTGCCACCAGCAGAACAGGGGAAAAACTGTTTTTT.